Shown below are 6 T cell receptor beta chains from a single sample sequenced in a study of blood T cell repertoires in COVID-19. Using immunoSEQ multiplex PCR, the repertoire was profiled, and TCRdb retains in-frame clones only, with some absent. The sample has about 68,000 clones; 86% are singletons. Sequences were obtained from peripheral blood. The receptors were sampled from a man younger than 40 with acute or convalescent COVID-19.

The gene calls are TRBV5-6 and TRBJ2-7; D perhaps matches TRBD1 (6 bases). V gave up 1 base and J gave up 5 bases, with 16 bases separating them. CDR1 and CDR2 from the germline V gene are SGHDT and YYEEEE. The CDR3 totals 15 residues. CDR3: CASSLWQGTAHEQYF. The CDR3, as DNA: TGTGCCAGCAGCTTGTGGCAGGGGACGGCCCACGAGCAGTACTTC.

This clone was picked up a small number of times. The V call is TRBV28, the J call TRBJ2-2, with D maybe TRBD1 (5 bases). CDR1 is MDHEN and CDR2 is SYDVKM in the germline V gene. The CDR3 has 15 residues. With 6 bases removed from V and 4 bases from J, the gap between germline ends came to 15 bases. CDR3: CASRVQGVGTGELFF. CDR3 sequence (DNA): TGTGCCAGCAGGGTCCAGGGTGTAGGCACCGGGGAGCTGTTTTTT.

This chain links TRBV27 with TRBJ2-1, with 9 bases identical to TRBD1. The CDR3 totals 17 residues. The V gene's germline CDR1 is MNHEY and CDR2 SMNVEV (reference sequence). V shed 5 bases and J 5 bases; nucleotides not matched to a gene: 13. The CDR3 bases are TGTGCCAGCAGTCCCATGGGCGGACAGGGGACGGACAATGAGCAGTTCTTC. Its translation is CASSPMGGQGTDNEQFF.

This chain links TRBV19 with TRBJ1-6, with D perhaps matching TRBD1 (6 bases). Germline CDR1 LNHDA, CDR2 SQIVND (reference sequence). Between the trimmed V and J ends, which lost 4 bases and 0 bases, there was a span of 10 bases. CDR3 size: 16 residues. The CDR3 bases are TGTGCCAGTAGTAACGACAGGAGCTCCTATAATTCACCCCTCCACTTT. This sequence encodes CASSNDRSSYNSPLHF.

The count of this clone is one. CDR3 residues: CASSPLLAGGNNEQFF. CDR3 coding DNA: TGTGCCAGCAGCCCCCTCCTAGCGGGAGGGAACAATGAGCAGTTCTTC. The chain recombines TRBV7-3 with TRBJ2-1, with 12 bases fitting TRBD2. J gave up 5 bases and V 5 bases, and 7 bases lay outside the gene matches. In germline, CDR1 is SGHTA, CDR2 FQGTGA. CDR3 size: 16 residues.

This sequence joins TRBV19 and TRBJ1-5; D remains unclear. The CDR3 sequence is 13 residues long. The germline V gene encodes CDR1 LNHDA and CDR2 SQIVND (reference sequence). Trimming removed 1 base at V and 11 bases at J, with 12 bases between. In nucleotides, the CDR3 is TGTGCCAGTAGTATAGGCGGCGCTGGGTCCCAGCATTTT. This encodes CASSIGGAGSQHF.